This T cell receptor beta chain originates from a study of cytomegalovirus exposure and HLA in healthy donors. Amplification used 60 Vbeta primers and 13 Jbeta primers. TCRdb's copy holds only in-frame clones and misses some; the assay was immunoSEQ multiplex PCR. The table gives over 200,000 clones; the top ten clones make up roughly 0.89% of it. Germline CDR1 is MRHNA and CDR2 is SNTAGT. The V and J ends lost 4 bases and 8 bases, in that order; junction bases with no gene match: 7. The CDR3 runs to 14 residues. This TCR came from a woman between 25 and 40 years old in good health and CMV-seropositive. What was sequenced was PBMCs. V usage is TRBV6-4 and J usage is TRBJ1-4, with 7 bases lining up with TRBD1. DNA for the CDR3: TGTGCCAGCAGTGCTTTAGGGGGCAGAGAAAAACTGTTTTTT. Amino acid sequence: CASSALGGREKLFF.